The 3 T cell receptor beta chains in this list originate from one sample, sequenced in a study of cytomegalovirus exposure and HLA in healthy donors. 60 Vbeta and 13 Jbeta primers were used in PCR. Here immunoSEQ multiplex PCR was the method, and the copy in TCRdb shows in-frame clones only, minus some. The table records about 160,000 clones, about 80% of them present only once. Sequencing input: PBMCs. The receptor set was obtained from a man aged 25 to 40 in good health and CMV-seropositive.

The CDR3 DNA follows: TGCAGCGTTCTACGGGACAGGGACGAGCAGTACTTC. Its translation is CSVLRDRDEQYF. The chain is built from TRBV29-1 and TRBJ2-7, with TRBD1 matching over 9 bases. The CDR3 is 12 amino acids. Germline V gene sequence: CDR1 SQVTM, CDR2 ANQGSEA. With V trimmed by 5 bases and J by 5 bases, 4 bases remained unmatched.

The V and J genes are TRBV30 and TRBJ2-2; D gene uncertain. The CDR3 is made up of 11 amino acids. V lost 4 bases and J 2 bases, leaving 2 bases between the germline ends. CDR1 and CDR2 (germline): GTSNPN, SVGIG (reference sequence). The CDR3, as DNA: TGTGCCTGGACTAACACCGGGGAGCTGTTTTTT. This gives the protein CAWTNTGELFF.

The CDR3 protein is CASSLAGQGTSYEQYF. Written as DNA, the CDR3 is TGTGCCAGCAGCTTGGCGGGGCAGGGGACCTCCTACGAGCAGTACTTC. The chain is built from TRBV5-6 and TRBJ2-7; TRBD1 is a possible D gene (6 bases). The CDR3 is 16 amino acids. Germline CDR1 SGHDT, CDR2 YYEEEE. Trimming pared 0 bases from V and 0 bases from J, leaving 13 bases between.